The 15 T cell receptor beta chains in this list originate from one sample, sequenced in a study of response to subunit inactivated influenza vaccine. One entry per CDR3 protein results from TCRdb running MiXCR on the RT-PCR reads. This sample has 150,000 to 200,000 distinct CDR3 sequences; more than 10% occur once, and the top ten carry about 29%. The same data also contributed to another study, on T cells expressing NK-cell markers. Turning to that study: As the method of synthesis, 5'RACE template switching with UMIs yielded TCR beta cDNA.

The sample consisted of CD8+ T cells sorted from PBMCs, taken 11 to 12 days after vaccination. The receptors originated from a man aged 50 to 59 who received an inactivated influenza vaccine.

This clonotype was counted a few times. The chain has TRBV7-9 and TRBJ2-4; 7 nucleotides match TRBD1. The trim removed 4 bases at V and 8 bases at J, leaving 17 bases unmatched. CDR1 is SEHNR, CDR2 FQNEAQ, per germline (reference sequence). CDR3 length equals 17 residues. CDR3 bases: TGTGCCAGCAGCTGGGGTTCCCGGGACAGCGATTGGGACATTCAGTACTTC. This encodes CASSWGSRDSDWDIQYF.

A few counts support this clonotype. DNA of the CDR3: TGTGCCAGCAGCCCAGATGTAAGGGGAAGGTCCTACAATGAGCAGTTCTTC. Protein sequence: CASSPDVRGRSYNEQFF. The V gene is TRBV14, the J gene TRBJ2-1; a weak D match, TRBD1 (5 bases). Trimming took off 4 bases at V and 1 base at J, with 17 bases between the two ends. Germline CDR1 SGHDN, CDR2 FVKESK. There are 17 residues in the CDR3.

This clonotype has a count of ten or more. The V gene is TRBV12-3 or TRBV12-4, the J gene TRBJ2-7; possible D gene TRBD2, 5 bases. The V and J ends lost 2 bases and 2 bases respectively, with 13 bases between them. The CDR3 covers 15 residues. The CDR3 is CASSLYGSGAYEQYF. The CDR3 bases are TGTGCCAGCAGTTTATATGGCAGCGGAGCCTACGAGCAGTACTTC.

This clonotype was found a few times. V gene TRBV7-9 combines with J gene TRBJ2-5; D gene ambiguous. The germline V and J ends were trimmed by 1 base and 2 bases, with 8 bases remaining between them. CDR1 SEHNR and CDR2 FQNEAQ come from the germline V gene (reference sequence). The CDR3 runs 14 residues. CDR3 bases: TGTGCCAGCAGCTTAGGTCACGGGCAAGAGACCCAGTACTTC. Amino acid sequence: CASSLGHGQETQYF.

This chain joins TRBV4-3 and TRBJ1-5, with TRBD1 as a possible D gene (5 bases). V was trimmed by 0 bases and J by 6 bases, leaving 12 bases between them. CDR1 LGHNA and CDR2 YSLEER come from the germline V gene. CDR3 length: 15 amino acids. CDR3 sequence: CASSQDRERGQPQHF. For the CDR3, the DNA is TGCGCCAGCAGCCAAGACAGGGAGCGAGGTCAGCCCCAGCATTTT.

The chain links TRBV30 to TRBJ1-1; 8 nucleotides align to TRBD1. Germline-derived CDR1 and CDR2 are GTSNPN and SVGIG (reference sequence). The V gene end was trimmed by 3 bases and the J gene end by 5 bases; junction bases not matched to a gene: 5. This CDR3 is 13 amino acids long. The CDR3 DNA follows: TGTGCCTGGAGCGCCGGGACAGGAACTGAAGCTTTCTTT. Amino acid sequence: CAWSAGTGTEAFF.

Here the CDR3 reads CASSPLAATYNEQFF. As DNA, the CDR3 is TGTGCCAGCAGTCCTCTAGCGGCTACCTACAATGAGCAGTTCTTC. The V gene is TRBV2, the J gene TRBJ2-1; TRBD2 agrees at 7 bases. The V and J ends lost 5 bases and 2 bases, in that order; junction bases with no gene match: 6. The germline V gene encodes CDR1 SNHLY and CDR2 FYNNEI. The CDR3 loop spans 15 amino acids. The variable domain in full, completed from reference TRBV2 and TRBJ2-1, reads EPEVTQTPSHQVTQMGQEVILRCVPISNHLYFYWYRQILGQKVEFLVSFYNNEISEKSEIFDDQFSVERPDGSNFTLKIRSTKLEDSAMYFCASSPLAATYNEQFFGPGTRLTVL.

CDR3 sequence: CASSQGWGVHSGEQYF. The CDR3 nucleotides are TGCGCCAGCAGCCAAGGATGGGGCGTTCATTCGGGCGAGCAGTACTTC. The chain carries TRBV4-3 and TRBJ2-7; TRBD1 might be the D (5 bases). CDR1 is LGHNA and CDR2 is YSLEER in the germline V gene. This CDR3 is 16 amino acids long. The V gene lost 1 base and the J gene lost 6 bases, with 19 bases spanning the gap.

In this sample, this clonotype turned up a few times. V is TRBV24-1 and J is TRBJ2-3; TRBD2 matches at 13 bases. Unmatched junction bases numbered 5, after V lost 2 bases and J lost 4 bases. Germline V CDR1 and CDR2: KGHDR, SFDVKD. CDR3 length equals 17 residues. CDR3 in DNA: TGTGCCACCAGTGATTCGGGACTAGCGGGATGGTCAGATACGCAGTATTTT. It specifies CATSDSGLAGWSDTQYF.

This chain joins TRBV5-8 and TRBJ2-1, with D tentatively TRBD2 (5 bases). CDR3 length: 13 amino acids. Trimming pared 3 bases from V and 5 bases from J, leaving 9 bases between. Germline assignment: CDR1 SGHTS and CDR2 YDEGEE. The CDR3 bases are TGTGCCAGCAGCTCGGGAAACAACAATGAGCAGTTCTTC. Amino acids: CASSSGNNNEQFF.

This chain joins TRBV7-9 and TRBJ2-1; D gene ambiguous. The germline V gene encodes CDR1 SEHNR and CDR2 FQNEAQ (reference sequence). This CDR3 contains 12 residues. V lost 4 bases and J 7 bases, leaving 8 bases between the germline ends. CDR3 in amino acids: CASSYWTNEQFF. CDR3 coding DNA: TGTGCCAGCAGCTACTGGACGAATGAGCAGTTCTTC.

The chain carries TRBV27 and TRBJ1-4; D not certain. This CDR3 spans 18 amino acids. Germline CDR1 is MNHEY and CDR2 is SMNVEV (reference sequence). V gave up 3 bases and J gave up 4 bases, with 21 bases separating them. The CDR3 loop reads CASSLGTSRVTNNEKLFF. The CDR3 DNA sequence: TGTGCCAGCAGTTTGGGAACTAGCCGGGTTACGAATAATGAAAAACTGTTTTTT.

This clonotype was counted only a few times. The chain is built from TRBV9 and TRBJ2-7; D gene uncertain. The CDR3 has 13 amino acids. Deletions cut 3 bases from V and 5 bases from J, with 12 bases between. Germline V gene sequence: CDR1 SGDLS, CDR2 YYNGEE. CDR3 amino acids: CASSDTSGDEQYF. The DNA for the CDR3 is TGTGCCAGCAGCGATACCTCGGGTGACGAGCAGTACTTC.

The rearrangement links TRBV12-3 or TRBV12-4 to TRBJ2-2; D is undetermined. V gave up 7 bases and J gave up 2 bases, with 8 bases separating them. This CDR3 is 13 amino acids long. CDR3 sequence: CASNPANTGELFF. CDR3 coding DNA: TGTGCCAGCAATCCAGCCAACACCGGGGAGCTGTTTTTT.

Only a few counts were recorded for this clonotype. The gene calls are TRBV11-1 and TRBJ1-2; a weak D match, TRBD1 (6 bases). V dropped 5 bases and J dropped 5 bases, with 18 bases sitting between them. Germline CDR1 SGHAT, CDR2 FQDESV (reference sequence). CDR3 length equals 15 residues. The CDR3 loop is CASSNAGHQGYGYTF. The CDR3 DNA reads as TGTGCCAGCAGCAACGCGGGGCACCAGGGGTATGGCTACACCTTC.